The 25 T cell receptor beta chains below come from one sample, sequenced in a study of control samples from healthy donors and cancer patients. The repertoire was sequenced with immunoSEQ multiplex PCR; TCRdb's copy has only in-frame clones and lacks some. The table lists about 44,000 clones, 70% of them singletons. Sequencing was performed on formalin-fixed, paraffin-embedded tissue. The receptors were gathered from a male donor with melanoma.

V gene TRBV18 combines with J gene TRBJ2-7; 9 positions match TRBD1. Trimming removed 4 bases from V and 2 bases from J; junction bases left unmatched: 3. The germline CDR1 and CDR2 sequences are KGHSH and LQKENI. This CDR3 is 14 amino acids long. The CDR3 sequence is CASSLGQGAYEQYF. CDR3 in DNA: TGTGCCAGCTCACTGGGACAGGGTGCCTACGAGCAGTACTTC.

The CDR3 sequence: CASSSDRGGFYEQYF. As DNA, the CDR3 is TGTGCCAGCAGTTCCGACAGGGGTGGTTTCTACGAGCAGTACTTC. The chain combines TRBV7-9 with TRBJ2-7, with 8 bases fitting TRBD1. Per the germline V gene, CDR1 is SEHNR and CDR2 is FQNEAQ (reference sequence). The CDR3 totals 15 residues. The junction had 10 bases not matched to a gene; V was cut back by 6 bases and J by 3 bases.

The chain combines TRBV19 with TRBJ2-7; D remains unclear. The CDR3 runs 14 residues. Germline V lookup: CDR1 LNHDA, CDR2 SQIVND (reference sequence). Trimming took 6 bases from V and 1 from J, leaving 13 bases between them. CDR3 residues: CASRDGSRSYEQYF. Here the CDR3 DNA reads TGTGCCAGTAGGGACGGTTCCCGTTCCTACGAGCAGTACTTC.

The chain has TRBV27 and TRBJ2-5; weak D call: TRBD1 (5 bases). CDR3 length: 13 amino acids. V was shortened by 2 bases and J by 4 bases, with 8 bases between the two germline ends. Germline V gene sequence: CDR1 MNHEY, CDR2 SMNVEV (reference sequence). For the CDR3, the DNA is TGTGCCAGCAGTTTACGGCAGGGAGAGACCCAGTACTTC. Protein: CASSLRQGETQYF.

The chain carries TRBV28 and TRBJ2-2; D is perhaps TRBD2 (5 bases). This CDR3 has 15 residues. Between the trimmed V and J ends, which lost 5 bases and 6 bases, there was a span of 16 bases. Per germline, CDR1 MDHEN and CDR2 SYDVKM. CDR3 nucleotide sequence: TGTGCCAGCAGTGTGAGGCGGGTGGGCCCCGGGGAGCTGTTTTTT. Its translation: CASSVRRVGPGELFF.

The table lists this clone with a few counts. The rearrangement joins TRBV30 to TRBJ1-3, with 7 bases identical to TRBD1. CDR3 length: 13 amino acids. The germline V gene encodes CDR1 GTSNPN and CDR2 SVGIG (reference sequence). V shed 4 bases, J shed 4 bases, and the junction held 4 bases outside the gene matches. The CDR3 loop is CAWNQGGGNTIYF. The CDR3 nucleotides are TGTGCCTGGAATCAGGGGGGAGGAAACACCATATATTTT.

The chain couples TRBV7-8 to TRBJ2-6, with D possibly being TRBD1 (6 bases). Per the germline V gene, CDR1 is SGHVS and CDR2 is FQNEAQ. CDR3 length: 12 residues. CDR3 region: CGTGTGANVLTF. DNA for the CDR3: TGTGGTACAGGGACTGGGGCCAACGTCCTGACTTTC.

The chain has TRBV30 and TRBJ1-5; possible D gene TRBD1, 5 bases. This CDR3 contains 16 residues. Germline V lookup: CDR1 GTSNPN, CDR2 SVGIG (reference sequence). V lost 0 bases to trimming and J lost 2 bases, with 14 bases between them. The CDR3 here is CAWSVGTWNGNQPQHF. CDR3 nucleotides: TGTGCCTGGAGTGTTGGGACGTGGAATGGCAATCAGCCCCAGCATTTT.

This clone occurred a few times. The V call is TRBV9, the J call TRBJ2-1; TRBD2 might be the D (6 bases). There are 17 residues in the CDR3. The V end lost 0 bases, the J end lost 5 bases, and 18 bases lay between the germline ends. Germline CDR1 is SGDLS and CDR2 is YYNGEE. The CDR3 DNA reads TGTGCCAGCAGCGTAGCTACGGGGACTGCCGCGAACAATGAGCAGTTCTTC. Translation gives CASSVATGTAANNEQFF. The full variable domain, its missing parts supplied by reference TRBV9 and TRBJ2-1, is DSGVTQTPKHLITATGQRVTLRCSPRSGDLSVYWYQQSLDQGLQFLIQYYNGEERAKGNILERFSAQQFPDLHSELNLSSLELGDSALYFCASSVATGTAANNEQFFGPGTRLTVL.

Relative to its sample, this clone is medium-sized. V and J are TRBV9 and TRBJ1-3; D gene uncertain. The V end was cut by 0 bases, the J end by 6 bases, with 7 bases between. CDR3 length: 13 residues. In germline, CDR1 is SGDLS, CDR2 YYNGEE. CDR3 nucleotides: TGTGCCAGCAGCGTAGAAGGAGAAAACACCATATATTTT. It specifies CASSVEGENTIYF. The whole variable domain, remainder taken from reference TRBV9 and TRBJ1-3, is DSGVTQTPKHLITATGQRVTLRCSPRSGDLSVYWYQQSLDQGLQFLIQYYNGEERAKGNILERFSAQQFPDLHSELNLSSLELGDSALYFCASSVEGENTIYFGEGSWLTVV.

This chain joins TRBV28 and TRBJ1-2; 9 bases map to TRBD1. The CDR3 loop spans 13 amino acids. Looked up from germline, CDR1 is MDHEN and CDR2 is SYDVKM. V trimming: 6 bases; J trimming: 6 bases; junction bases outside the gene matches: 5. The CDR3 nucleotides read TGTGCCAGCAGCTCAACAGGGGGCAATGGCTACACCTTC. Translation gives CASSSTGGNGYTF.

The V call is TRBV6-5, the J call TRBJ1-6; 9 nucleotides align to TRBD1. Trimming removed 6 bases from V and 5 bases from J; junction bases left unmatched: 5. Per the germline V gene, CDR1 is MNHEY and CDR2 is SVGAGI. This CDR3 is 15 amino acids long. This CDR3 reads CASSPGQGDNSPLHF. The DNA of the CDR3 is TGTGCCAGCAGCCCGGGACAGGGCGATAATTCACCCCTCCACTTT.

The gene calls are TRBV10-3 and TRBJ2-5, with TRBD1 identical over 8 bases. Germline V lookup: CDR1 ENHRY, CDR2 SYGVKD. The CDR3 is 15 residues long. V lost 2 bases to trimming and J lost 5 bases; unmatched junction nucleotides: 7. The CDR3 nucleotides read TGTGCCATCAGTGAGGTATCAGGGGGCGGGGAGACCCAGTACTTC. This translates into CAISEVSGGGETQYF.

J is TRBJ2-7 and V is TRBV7-2, with D perhaps matching TRBD1 (5 bases). V shed 5 bases and J shed 2 bases, with 16 bases lying between them. This CDR3 contains 15 residues. The germline V gene encodes CDR1 SGHTA and CDR2 FQGNSA. In DNA form, the CDR3 reads TGTGCCAGCAGCATTCAGACAGCCCCCACCTACGAGCAGTACTTC. Translating it yields CASSIQTAPTYEQYF.

The CDR3 region is CASSPPSNRYEAFF. In DNA, the CDR3 is TGTGCCAGCTCACCACCTTCCAACAGATATGAAGCTTTCTTT. The V gene is TRBV18, the J gene TRBJ1-1; D call uncertain. The CDR3 loop spans 14 amino acids. V was pared by 0 bases and J by 7 bases, with 12 bases between. The germline gives CDR1 KGHSH, CDR2 LQKENI.

This clone turned up a few times. The CDR3 region is CASSPQKGTEAFF. The CDR3 coding sequence is TGTGCCAGTAGTCCGCAGAAGGGGACTGAAGCTTTCTTT. The chain uses TRBV19 and TRBJ1-1, with TRBD1 as a possible D gene (5 bases). The CDR3 runs to 13 residues. The V gene's germline CDR1 is LNHDA and CDR2 SQIVND (reference sequence). V dropped 5 bases and J dropped 5 bases, with 12 bases sitting between them. The full variable domain, its missing parts supplied by reference TRBV19 and TRBJ1-1, is DGGITQSPKYLFRKEGQNVTLSCEQNLNHDAMYWYRQDPGQGLRLIYYSQIVNDFQKGDIAEGYSVSREKKESFPLTVTSAQKNPTAFYLCASSPQKGTEAFFGQGTRLTVV.

This clone was counted a single time. The chain employs TRBV18 and TRBJ1-6; D is unresolved. Germline lookup yields CDR1 KGHSH and CDR2 LQKENI. V was shortened by 6 bases and J by 4 bases, with 13 bases between the two germline ends. The CDR3 length is 15 residues. The CDR3 sequence is CASSSRAEYNSPLHF. CDR3 nucleotides: TGTGCCAGCTCCAGCAGAGCCGAATATAATTCACCCCTCCACTTT.

The V call is TRBV9, the J call TRBJ1-1; D remains unclear. Germline lookup yields CDR1 SGDLS and CDR2 YYNGEE. V was clipped by 0 bases and J by 6 bases, with 9 bases between them. The CDR3 runs 13 residues. The CDR3 coding sequence is TGTGCCAGCAGCGTAGAAAGCACGTCTGAAGCTTTCTTT. Translated: CASSVESTSEAFF. Full variable domain (missing parts from reference TRBV9 and TRBJ1-1): DSGVTQTPKHLITATGQRVTLRCSPRSGDLSVYWYQQSLDQGLQFLIQYYNGEERAKGNILERFSAQQFPDLHSELNLSSLELGDSALYFCASSVESTSEAFFGQGTRLTVV.

V gene TRBV7-7 combines with J gene TRBJ2-2; D unresolved. The CDR3 contains 14 residues. CDR1 is SSHAT, CDR2 FNYEAQ, per germline (reference sequence). Trimming removed 1 base from V and 9 bases from J, with 12 bases in between. This chain's CDR3 is CASSLVSGSRELFF. The DNA for the CDR3 is TGTGCCAGCAGCTTAGTGTCCGGCTCCCGGGAGCTGTTTTTT. Full variable domain (outside the CDR3, taken from reference TRBV7-7 and TRBJ2-2): GAGVSQSPRYKVTKRGQDVTLRCDPISSHATLYWYQQALGQGPEFLTYFNYEAQPDKSGLPSDRFSAERPEGSISTLTIQRTEQRDSAMYRCASSLVSGSRELFFGEGSRLTVL.

The V and J genes are TRBV25-1 and TRBJ2-7; D ambiguous. The V and J ends lost 1 base and 5 bases respectively, with 12 bases between them. The germline gives CDR1 MGHDK, CDR2 SYGVNS. The CDR3 has 14 amino acids. The chain's CDR3 is CASSESIVVNEQYF. As DNA, the CDR3 is TGTGCCAGCAGTGAATCAATAGTCGTAAACGAGCAGTACTTC.

V usage is TRBV7-3 and J usage is TRBJ2-3, with 8 bases fitting TRBD2. Per the germline V gene, CDR1 is SGHTA and CDR2 is FQGTGA. The V gene end was trimmed by 2 bases and the J gene end by 2 bases; junction bases not matched to a gene: 0. The CDR3 totals 14 residues. Here the CDR3 DNA reads TGTGCCAGCAGCTTAGGACTAGCCACAGATACGCAGTATTTT. Residues: CASSLGLATDTQYF.

The chain couples TRBV9 to TRBJ2-5, with 7 bases identical to TRBD1. The CDR3 is made up of 15 amino acids. Losses at the gene ends were 3 bases for V and 2 bases for J; bases not matched to a gene: 7. From germline, CDR1 is SGDLS and CDR2 YYNGEE. The DNA of the CDR3 is TGTGCCAGCAGCGCTCGACAGGGAATACAAGAGACCCAGTACTTC. Translation gives CASSARQGIQETQYF.

Concerning this clone: One junction end does not reproduce the germline sequence, and a read error may be involved. CDR3 bases: TGTGCCAGCAGCGTAGAAGCCCAGGCTAATTCACCTCTCCACTTT. Translating gives CASSVEAQANSPLHF. The V call is TRBV9, the J call TRBJ1-6; D remains ambiguous. From germline, CDR1 is SGDLS and CDR2 YYNGEE. CDR3 length: 15 amino acids.

The chain combines TRBV19 with TRBJ1-4; TRBD1 matches at 9 bases. CDR1 and CDR2 from the germline V gene are LNHDA and SQIVND (reference sequence). V was clipped by 4 bases and J by 5 bases; unmatched bases: 2. The CDR3 totals 14 residues. CDR3 protein: CASSTGQGNEKLFF. CDR3 nucleotides: TGTGCCAGTAGTACCGGACAGGGGAATGAAAAACTGTTTTTT.

The chain joins TRBV18 to TRBJ2-3, with D hard to call. V lost 2 bases to trimming and J lost 4 bases, with 10 bases between them. The CDR3 has 14 residues. Germline CDR1 reads KGHSH; CDR2 reads LQKENI. CDR3 sequence: CASSPIWPPDTQYF. CDR3 nucleotide sequence: TGTGCCAGCTCACCAATCTGGCCCCCAGATACGCAGTATTTT.